What follows are 8 T cell receptor beta chains derived from one specimen sequenced in a study of T cells after yellow fever vaccination. TCRdb itself ran the 5' RACE reads through MiXCR, one entry per CDR3 protein. This sample has some 600,000 distinct CDR3 sequences, with 17% found just once. The sequences come from PBMCs, collected 5 days after the first yellow fever vaccination. These receptors came from a man in his late teens or twenties who received the YFV17D yellow fever vaccine.

In its sample, this clonotype was seen many times. In nucleotides, the CDR3 is TGTGCCAGCCAGACAGAGAAACATCGGACCTCGGTAGGGGAGCTGTTTTTT. The encoded protein is CASQTEKHRTSVGELFF. The chain combines TRBV12-3 or TRBV12-4 with TRBJ2-2, with a tentative D call TRBD1 (5 bases). The CDR3 sequence is 17 residues long. Trimming removed 8 bases at V and 8 bases at J, with 27 bases between.

This sequence joins TRBV4-3 and TRBJ2-7, with D possibly being TRBD2 (7 bases). The germline gives CDR1 LGHNA, CDR2 YSLEER. This CDR3 is 15 amino acids long. With 2 bases removed from V and 2 bases from J, the gap between germline ends came to 13 bases. CDR3 loop: CASSQSGGGPYEQYF. For the CDR3, the DNA is TGCGCCAGCAGCCAAAGCGGCGGGGGCCCCTACGAGCAGTACTTC.

The rearrangement links TRBV29-1 to TRBJ2-3; tentative D call: TRBD1 (6 bases). This CDR3 comprises 12 residues. Trimming pared 4 bases from V and 3 bases from J, leaving 8 bases between. CDR1 is SQVTM and CDR2 is ANQGSEA in the germline V gene. The CDR3, as DNA: TGCAGCGTTGGCAGGGGTACAGATACGCAGTATTTT. It codes for CSVGRGTDTQYF.

The chain carries TRBV5-1 and TRBJ1-1; D unclear. The V end was cut by 0 bases, the J end by 8 bases, with 11 bases between. CDR3 length: 13 amino acids. The germline V gene encodes CDR1 SGHRS and CDR2 YFSETQ. Here the CDR3 reads CASSLETSGEAFF. As DNA, the CDR3 is TGCGCCAGCAGCTTGGAGACCAGTGGGGAAGCTTTCTTT.

This clonotype appeared a few times. V and J are TRBV4-1 and TRBJ2-5, with 9 positions matching TRBD2. V lost 0 bases, J lost 6 bases, and 8 bases stayed unmatched. This CDR3 is 16 amino acids long. Germline V gene lookup returns CDR1 MGHRA and CDR2 YSYEKL. In nucleotides, the CDR3 is TGCGCCAGCAGCCAAGAGGGGCGCGGGGGGGAAAAGACCCAGTACTTC. Translation: CASSQEGRGGEKTQYF.

The chain couples TRBV4-3 to TRBJ2-6, with D tentatively TRBD2 (5 bases). Trimming removed 4 bases at V and 0 bases at J, with 19 bases between. The CDR3 extends over 19 amino acids. CDR1 and CDR2 from the germline V gene are LGHNA and YSLEER. CDR3 sequence reads: CASSLVRDTLNSGANVLTF. Written as DNA, the CDR3 is TGCGCCAGCAGCCTGGTACGGGATACATTAAACTCTGGGGCCAACGTCCTGACTTTC.

This clonotype showed up just a few times. The CDR3 spells CASRATRYNEQFF. Here the CDR3 DNA reads TGTGCCAGCAGGGCCACTAGGTACAATGAGCAGTTCTTC. The V gene is TRBV27, the J gene TRBJ2-1; perhaps TRBD2 as D (5 bases). Germline assignment: CDR1 MNHEY and CDR2 SMNVEV (reference sequence). The CDR3 is 13 residues long. The germline V and J ends were trimmed by 6 bases and 4 bases, with 10 bases remaining between them.

This clonotype was seen a few times. The CDR3 reads CSARLAGEVYDGQYF. The DNA for the CDR3 is TGCAGTGCAAGACTAGCGGGGGAGGTCTACGATGGGCAGTACTTC. V and J are TRBV20-1 and TRBJ2-7; TRBD2 aligns across 12 bases. Germline V gives CDR1 DFQATT, CDR2 SNEGSKA (reference sequence). Trimming cost V 6 bases and J 9 bases; bases outside gene matches: 15. The CDR3 sequence is 15 residues long.